A single T cell receptor (beta chain) is shown here with its context. Researchers ran the assay at a deep level. The protocol was immunoSEQ multiplex PCR, while the TCRdb copy is restricted to in-frame clones and leaves out a portion. The table includes more than 2 million clones, roughly 95% detected once. This CDR3 has 14 residues. The germline CDR1 and CDR2 sequences are KGHSH and LQKENI. Trimming cost V 2 bases and J 4 bases, with 11 bases left between them. The data stem from a study of shared clonotypes between healthy human individuals. The study drew all its donors from Caucasian adults living in Nashville, Tennessee. CD45RA-negative memory and CD45RA+ naive subsets were split from the CD4+ cells.

V is TRBV18 and J is TRBJ1-2; D remains ambiguous. The sequence came from a young man in good health. Sequenced material: naive CD4+ T cells sorted from blood. Subset of the sample: CD45RA+ positively selected. Here the CDR3 reads CASSPEGFFYGYTF. The CDR3 DNA follows: TGTGCCAGCTCACCAGAGGGATTTTTCTATGGCTACACCTTC. The full variable domain, with the rest looked up from reference TRBV18 and TRBJ1-2, is NAGVMQNPRHLVRRRGQEARLRCSPMKGHSHVYWYRQLPEEGLKFMVYLQKENIIDESGMPKERFSAEFPKEGPSILRIQQVVRGDSAAYFCASSPEGFFYGYTFGSGTRLTVV.